This TCR beta chain derives from a study of beta chain features in type 1 diabetes. Across the study: Cell yields, gender and age were comparable in patients and healthy donors.

Reverse transcription of all isolated RNA meant that expressed TCRB transcripts were sequenced. Data came from immunoSEQ multiplex PCR; TCRdb stores just in-frame clones and leaves some out. Counted here are a few hundred thousand clones, more than 12% occurring once; the ten biggest clones make up roughly 0.019%. On this clone: Antigen specificity is unknown.

The study, taken as a whole, reports: Shorter templates might be favored by PCR, equally in patients and controls.

The sequence came from a woman between 18 and 29 years old in good health. The material sequenced was naive CD4+ T cells from blood.

The CDR3 nucleotides read TGTGCCAGCAGCGTAGATAGCCGGCAGTACTTC. Amino acids: CASSVDSRQYF. The V gene is TRBV9, the J gene TRBJ2-7; no definite D call. V shed 0 bases and J shed 9 bases, with 7 bases lying between them. The germline CDR1 and CDR2 sequences are SGDLS and YYNGEE. This CDR3 is 11 amino acids long. Looking up the rest from reference TRBV9 and TRBJ2-7 gives the full variable domain: DSGVTQTPKHLITATGQRVTLRCSPRSGDLSVYWYQQSLDQGLQFLIQYYNGEERAKGNILERFSAQQFPDLHSELNLSSLELGDSALYFCASSVDSRQYFGPGTRLTVT.